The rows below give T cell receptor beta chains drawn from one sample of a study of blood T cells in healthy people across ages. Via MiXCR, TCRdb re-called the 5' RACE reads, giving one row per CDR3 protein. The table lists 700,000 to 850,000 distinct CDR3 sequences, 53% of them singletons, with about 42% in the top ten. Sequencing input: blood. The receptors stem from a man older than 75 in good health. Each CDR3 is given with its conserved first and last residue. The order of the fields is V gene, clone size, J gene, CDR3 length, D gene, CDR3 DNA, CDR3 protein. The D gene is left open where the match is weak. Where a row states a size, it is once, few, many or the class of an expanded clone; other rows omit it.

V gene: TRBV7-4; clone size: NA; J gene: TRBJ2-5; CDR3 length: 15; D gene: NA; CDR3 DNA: TGTGCCAGCAGCCGCACCGGACTTTCGAGGGAGACCCAGTACTTC; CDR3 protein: CASSRTGLSRETQYF
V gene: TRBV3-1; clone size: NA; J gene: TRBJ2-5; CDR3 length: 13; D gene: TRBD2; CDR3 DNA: TGTGCCAGCAGGCTACTAGCGGGCGAGACCCAGTACTTC; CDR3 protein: CASRLLAGETQYF
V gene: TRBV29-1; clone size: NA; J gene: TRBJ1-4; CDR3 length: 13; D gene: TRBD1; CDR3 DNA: TGCAGCGCAACAGGGGGAACTAATGAAAAACTGTTTTTT; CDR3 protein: CSATGGTNEKLFF
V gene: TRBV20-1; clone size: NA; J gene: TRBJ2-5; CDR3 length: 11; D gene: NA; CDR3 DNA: TGCAGTGCTGGGGTGGGGCAAGAGCAGTACTTC; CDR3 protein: CSAGVGQEQYF
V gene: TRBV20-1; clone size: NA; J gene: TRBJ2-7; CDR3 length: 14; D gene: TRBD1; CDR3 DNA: TGCAGTGCTAGATCGAGACAGGGATTCTACGAGCAGTACTTC; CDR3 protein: CSARSRQGFYEQYF
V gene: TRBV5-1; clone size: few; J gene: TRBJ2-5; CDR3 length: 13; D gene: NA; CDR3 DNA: TGCGCCAGCCAGAGGGTACTGGGAGAGACCCAGTACTTC; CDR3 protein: CASQRVLGETQYF
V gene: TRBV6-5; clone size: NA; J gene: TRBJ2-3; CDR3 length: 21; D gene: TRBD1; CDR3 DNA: TGTGCCAGCAGTTACCCTGCCCAGGGGGTTAGTCGAACATCTAGCACAGATACGCAGTATTTT; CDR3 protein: CASSYPAQGVSRTSSTDTQYF
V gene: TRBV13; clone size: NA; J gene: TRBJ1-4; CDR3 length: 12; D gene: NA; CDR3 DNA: TGTGCCAGCAGCTCCGCCCATGAAAAACTGTTTTTT; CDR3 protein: CASSSAHEKLFF
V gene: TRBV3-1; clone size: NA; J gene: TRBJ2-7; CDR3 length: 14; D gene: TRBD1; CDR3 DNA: TGTGCCAGCAGCCCCGCAGGGGGCTCCTACGAGCAGTACTTC; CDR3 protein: CASSPAGGSYEQYF
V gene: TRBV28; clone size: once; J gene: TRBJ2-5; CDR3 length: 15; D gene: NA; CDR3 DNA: TGTGCCTGCAGTCACGGACAGAAACCCCAAGAGACCCAGTACTTC; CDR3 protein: CACSHGQKPQETQYF
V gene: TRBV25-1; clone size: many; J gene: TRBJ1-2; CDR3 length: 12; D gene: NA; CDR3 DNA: TGTGCCAGACGGGGGGCCGGATATGGCTACACCTTC; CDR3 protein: CARRGAGYGYTF
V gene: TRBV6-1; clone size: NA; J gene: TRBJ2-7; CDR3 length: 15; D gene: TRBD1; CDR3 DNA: TGTGCCAGCAGTGCCAGGGGGCTTCCCCACTACGAGCAGTACTTC; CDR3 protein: CASSARGLPHYEQYF
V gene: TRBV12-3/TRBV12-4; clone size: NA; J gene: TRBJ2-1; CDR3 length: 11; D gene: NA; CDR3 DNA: TGTGCCAGCAGCGAATCCAGTGAGCAGTTCTTC; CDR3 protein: CASSESSEQFF
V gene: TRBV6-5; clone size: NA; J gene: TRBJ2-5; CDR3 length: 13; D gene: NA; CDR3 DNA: TGTGCCAGCAGCCAACCAGCGAAAGAGACCCAGTACTTC; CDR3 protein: CASSQPAKETQYF
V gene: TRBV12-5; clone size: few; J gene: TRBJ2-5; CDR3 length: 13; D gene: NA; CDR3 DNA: TGTGCTAGTACCGGGACAAATCAAGAGACCCAGTACTTC; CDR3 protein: CASTGTNQETQYF
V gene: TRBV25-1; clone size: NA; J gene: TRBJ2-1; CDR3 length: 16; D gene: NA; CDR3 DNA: TGTGCCAGCAGTGGGGGAGGAAGCGGGTCCTACAATGAGCAGTTCTTC; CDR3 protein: CASSGGGSGSYNEQFF
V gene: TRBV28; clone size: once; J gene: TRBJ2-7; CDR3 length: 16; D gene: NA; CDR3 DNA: TGTGCCAGCAGCACCTCAAGGGGGGAGGGCCTCTACGAGCAGTACTTC; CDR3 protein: CASSTSRGEGLYEQYF
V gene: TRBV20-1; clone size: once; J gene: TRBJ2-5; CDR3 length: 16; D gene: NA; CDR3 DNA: TGCAGTGCTGAAGTACAGGGTCCTATTCGCCAAGAGACCCAGTACTTC; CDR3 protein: CSAEVQGPIRQETQYF
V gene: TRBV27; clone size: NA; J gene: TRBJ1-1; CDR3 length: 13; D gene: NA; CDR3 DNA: TGTGCCAGCAGTTGGAGCGCCAACACTGAAGCTTTCTTT; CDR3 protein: CASSWSANTEAFF
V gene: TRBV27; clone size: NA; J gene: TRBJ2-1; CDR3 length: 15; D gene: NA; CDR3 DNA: TGTGCCAGCACCCGGGCCCTCGGGGCCTACAATGAGCAGTTCTTC; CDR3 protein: CASTRALGAYNEQFF
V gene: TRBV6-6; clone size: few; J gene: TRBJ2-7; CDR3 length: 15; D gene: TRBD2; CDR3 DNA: TGTGCCAGCAGTTACTTCATAGCGGGAGGATACGAGCAGTACTTC; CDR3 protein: CASSYFIAGGYEQYF
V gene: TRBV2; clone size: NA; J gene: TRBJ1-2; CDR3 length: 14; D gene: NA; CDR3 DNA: TGTGCCAGCAGCGAGGGAGCGTCCAACTATGGCTACACCTTC; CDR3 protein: CASSEGASNYGYTF
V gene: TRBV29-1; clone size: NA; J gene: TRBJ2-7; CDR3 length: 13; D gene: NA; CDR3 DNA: TGCAGCGTTGAGGATGGGAGCTCCTACGAGCAGTACTTC; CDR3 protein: CSVEDGSSYEQYF
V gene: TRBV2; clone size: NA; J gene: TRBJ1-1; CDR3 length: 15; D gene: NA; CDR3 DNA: TGTGCCAGCGGGACGGGGATGGGGGCTAACACTGAAGCTTTCTTT; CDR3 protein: CASGTGMGANTEAFF
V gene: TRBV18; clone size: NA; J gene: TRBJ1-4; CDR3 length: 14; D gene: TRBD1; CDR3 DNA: TGTGCCAGCTCACCACAGGGGGCGGAAGAAAAACTGTTTTTT; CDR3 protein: CASSPQGAEEKLFF